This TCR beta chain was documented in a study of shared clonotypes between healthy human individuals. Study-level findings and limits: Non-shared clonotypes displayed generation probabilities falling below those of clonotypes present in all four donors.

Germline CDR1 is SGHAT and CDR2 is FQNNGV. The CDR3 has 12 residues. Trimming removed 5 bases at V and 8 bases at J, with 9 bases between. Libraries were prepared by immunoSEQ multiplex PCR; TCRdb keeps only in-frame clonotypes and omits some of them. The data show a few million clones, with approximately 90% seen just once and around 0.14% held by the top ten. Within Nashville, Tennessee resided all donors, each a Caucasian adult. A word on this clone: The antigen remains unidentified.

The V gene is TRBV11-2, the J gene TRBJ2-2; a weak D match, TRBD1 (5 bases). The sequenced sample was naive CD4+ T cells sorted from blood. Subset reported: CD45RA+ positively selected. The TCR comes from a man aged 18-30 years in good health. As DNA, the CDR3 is TGTGCCAGCAGCCAAGGGGTAGGGGAGCTGTTTTTT. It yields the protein CASSQGVGELFF.